This note documents a single T cell receptor beta chain sequence. TCRdb's table, derived via immunoSEQ multiplex PCR, lists solely in-frame clones and lacks some. The sample yields roughly 34,000 clones, roughly 76% seen once. The sorted conventional CD4+ T cells were CD25-low and CD127-high, with genomic DNA sequenced. The record originates from a study of regulatory and conventional T cells in RAG deficiency. The V and J ends lost 2 bases and 4 bases, in that order; junction bases with no gene match: 5. CDR1 is KGHSH, CDR2 LQKENI, per germline. The CDR3 totals 15 residues. The sample also formed part of further work on regulatory T cells. That report notes: The PCR used 52 TRBV and 13 TRBJ primers.

V gene TRBV18 combines with J gene TRBJ2-1; 7 nucleotides match TRBD2. The origin of this receptor is a human donor in good health. The sequencing sample was made of CD4+ effector T cells sorted from blood. The CDR3 DNA reads TGTGCCAGCTCACCATGGCGGGGGTATTACAATGAGCAGTTCTTC. Translation: CASSPWRGYYNEQFF.